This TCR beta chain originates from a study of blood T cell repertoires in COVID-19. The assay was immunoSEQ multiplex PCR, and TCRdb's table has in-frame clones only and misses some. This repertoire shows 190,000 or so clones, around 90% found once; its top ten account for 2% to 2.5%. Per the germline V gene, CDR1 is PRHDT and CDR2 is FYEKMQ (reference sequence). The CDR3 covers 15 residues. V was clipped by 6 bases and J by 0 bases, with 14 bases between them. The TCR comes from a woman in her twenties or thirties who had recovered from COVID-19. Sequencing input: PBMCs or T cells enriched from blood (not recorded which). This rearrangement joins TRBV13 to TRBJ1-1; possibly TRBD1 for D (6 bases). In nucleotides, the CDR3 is TGTGCCAGCAGTTACAGGGAGCGGATGAACACTGAAGCTTTCTTT. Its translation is CASSYRERMNTEAFF.